The rows below give T cell receptor beta chains drawn from one sample of a study of cytomegalovirus exposure and HLA in healthy donors. TCRdb's table, derived via immunoSEQ multiplex PCR, lists solely in-frame clones and lacks some. The table shows about 160,000 clones, with around 79% occurring only once. Specimen: PBMCs. Receptor source: a woman aged 45-59 years in good health and CMV-seropositive. Both conserved end residues are part of each CDR3. The order of the fields is D gene, V gene, J gene, clone size, CDR3 protein, CDR3 DNA. The D gene is left open where the match is weak. Not all rows give a size; the values are once, few, many and, for expanded clones, a class.

>-|TRBV2|TRBJ2-3|once
CASSEDRTDTQYF
TGTGCCAGCAGTGAAGACAGAACAGATACGCAGTATTTT
>-|TRBV9|TRBJ1-1|-
CASSVGQMNTEAFF
TGTGCCAGCAGCGTAGGGCAGATGAACACTGAAGCTTTCTTT
>TRBD1|TRBV5-4|TRBJ1-1|-
CASSSSRTGNTEAFF
TGTGCCAGCAGCTCCTCCCGGACAGGGAACACTGAAGCTTTCTTT
>TRBD2|TRBV27|TRBJ2-7|-
CASSPSRTSGRAPEQYF
TGTGCCAGCAGTCCCTCCCGGACTAGCGGGAGGGCCCCCGAGCAGTACTTC
>TRBD2|TRBV6-1|TRBJ2-5|-
CASSDWGGGAGETQYF
TGTGCCAGCAGTGATTGGGGCGGGGGGGCGGGAGAGACCCAGTACTTC
>TRBD2|TRBV7-2|TRBJ2-1|-
CASSLSASGVNEQFF
TGTGCCAGCAGCTTATCGGCTAGCGGGGTGAATGAGCAGTTCTTC
>TRBD1|TRBV19|TRBJ1-1|-
CASSAGQGGWYTEAFF
TGTGCCAGTAGTGCCGGACAGGGGGGTTGGTACACTGAAGCTTTCTTT
>TRBD2|TRBV5-4|TRBJ2-1|-
CASSPWTSGSDNEQFF
TGTGCCAGCAGCCCATGGACTAGCGGGAGTGACAATGAGCAGTTCTTC
>-|TRBV15|TRBJ1-2|once
CATSRAPTGLDGYTF
TGTGCCACCAGCAGAGCCCCGACAGGTCTGGATGGCTACACCTTC
>-|TRBV7-2|TRBJ2-1|-
CASSSRWGDPINEQFF
TGTGCCAGCAGCTCCCGATGGGGGGACCCTATCAATGAGCAGTTCTTC
>TRBD1|TRBV6-1|TRBJ1-2|-
CASRNRGDNYGYTF
TGTGCCAGCAGGAACAGGGGGGATAACTATGGCTACACCTTC
>-|TRBV28|TRBJ2-7|-
CASSLTSFYEQYF
TGTGCCAGCAGCCTTACGAGTTTTTACGAGCAGTACTTC
>TRBD1|TRBV5-1|TRBJ2-7|-
CASSFVESRTGTSYEQYF
TGCGCCAGCAGCTTTGTGGAGTCTAGGACAGGGACGTCCTACGAGCAGTACTTC
>-|TRBV18|TRBJ2-5|-
CASSLKETQYF
TGTGCCAGCTCACTCAAAGAGACCCAGTACTTC
>TRBD1|TRBV6-1|TRBJ1-2|once
CASSVTGTGGYYGYTF
TGTGCCAGCAGTGTTACCGGGACAGGGGGGTACTATGGCTACACCTTC
>-|TRBV2|TRBJ1-1|-
CASSASLRIMNTEAFF
TGTGCCAGCAGTGCTAGCCTCAGGATCATGAACACTGAAGCTTTCTTT
>-|TRBV19|TRBJ1-1|-
CASSIVNTNTEAFF
TGTGCCAGTAGTATAGTGAACACGAACACTGAAGCTTTCTTT
>-|TRBV27|TRBJ1-1|once
CASSLYAIPRTEAFF
TGTGCCAGCAGTTTATACGCAATACCCAGGACTGAAGCTTTCTTT
>TRBD1|TRBV6-6|TRBJ1-2|-
CASRLGQGAGGYTF
TGTGCCAGCAGACTCGGACAGGGGGCTGGTGGCTACACCTTC
>-|TRBV7-9|TRBJ1-1|-
CASSFEGSNTEAFF
TGTGCCAGCAGCTTTGAGGGATCGAACACTGAAGCTTTCTTT
>TRBD1|TRBV5-1|TRBJ2-7|-
CASSGTGGSYEQYF
TGCGCCAGCAGCGGGACAGGGGGATCCTACGAGCAGTACTTC
>-|TRBV5-6|TRBJ1-4|-
CASSLGQGYGEKLFF
TGTGCCAGCAGCTTAGGTCAGGGCTATGGTGAAAAACTGTTTTTT
>-|TRBV4-1|TRBJ1-1|-
CASSLLIGSKFMNTEAFF
TGCGCCAGCAGTCTCCTCATTGGCAGTAAATTCATGAACACTGAAGCTTTCTTT
>TRBD2|TRBV5-4|TRBJ2-3|-
CASSTWLAGGTDTQYF
TGTGCCAGCAGCACATGGCTAGCGGGAGGCACAGATACGCAGTATTTT
>-|TRBV7-2|TRBJ2-7|-
CASSFSLRSEQYF
TGTGCCAGCAGCTTCTCCCTGAGATCCGAGCAGTACTTC
>TRBD2|TRBV11-3|TRBJ2-3|-
CASSAGGPSDTQYF
TGTGCCAGCAGCGCGGGAGGGCCGTCAGATACGCAGTATTTT
>-|TRBV10-3|TRBJ2-7|few
CAISESPWRQYYEQYF
TGTGCCATCAGTGAGTCCCCGTGGCGACAGTACTACGAGCAGTACTTC